Listed below are T cell receptor beta chains from one sample, sequenced in a study of cytomegalovirus exposure and HLA in healthy donors. Sequencing used immunoSEQ multiplex PCR; TCRdb keeps in-frame clones, though not all of them. The data show about 140,000 clones, with roughly 80% seen just once and approximately 2.8% held by the top ten. Material: PBMCs. The receptor source for this set is a female donor in good health and CMV-seronegative. The CDR3 runs from the conserved cysteine through the conserved F or W. D genes are given only for firm matches. Clone size is shown for a subset of rows, as once, few, many or a class of expanded clone.

TRBJ2-3,TRBV7-2,.,TRBD2,TGTGCCAGCAATAAGAGGACTAGCGGGAGTGTAGGGGCAGATACGCAGTATTTT,CASNKRTSGSVGADTQYF
TRBJ2-3,TRBV2,few,TRBD1,TGTGCCAGCCGAGTCGACAGGGGCCCAGATACGCAGTATTTT,CASRVDRGPDTQYF
TRBJ2-7,TRBV6-6,.,TRBD2,TGTGCCAGCAGGACTAGCGGGGGGGTTTCCGAGCAGTACTTC,CASRTSGGVSEQYF
TRBJ2-1,TRBV5-1,.,.,TGCGCCAGCAGCCTAGGGCAGGGCAGCTACAATGAGCAGTTCTTC,CASSLGQGSYNEQFF
TRBJ2-5,TRBV18,.,TRBD1,TGTGCCAGCTCAATGGGACAGCCCCAAGAGACCCAGTACTTC,CASSMGQPQETQYF
TRBJ2-5,TRBV6-7,.,.,TGTGCCAGACTCGAGCGGGTAGAGACCCAGTACTTC,CARLERVETQYF
TRBJ1-6,TRBV14,.,TRBD1,TGTGCCAGCAGCCAAGTTTTCAGGGGGGTTCCCCTCCACTTT,CASSQVFRGVPLHF
TRBJ1-2,TRBV9,once,TRBD1,TGTGCCAGCAGCGTAGGGATCCGGGACAGCAACTATGGCTACACCTTC,CASSVGIRDSNYGYTF
TRBJ2-5,TRBV7-2,.,TRBD2,TGTGCCAGCAGCTTGAGGACTAGCGGAGGGGGGGAGACCCAGTACTTC,CASSLRTSGGGETQYF
TRBJ2-7,TRBV4-1,.,.,TGCGCCAGCAGCCGAGGCTCTAGCGACGAGCAGTACTTC,CASSRGSSDEQYF
TRBJ1-5,TRBV12-5,.,.,TGTGCTAGTGGTGCACCCCCAGGGTCAGGCCAGCCCCAGCATTTT,CASGAPPGSGQPQHF
TRBJ2-7,TRBV10-2,.,TRBD2,TGCGCCAGCAGTTCTAGCGGGCTGGCCTACGAGCAGTACTTC,CASSSSGLAYEQYF
TRBJ1-1,TRBV30,.,.,TGTGCCTGGAGCGGAGGACACACTGAAGCTTTCTTT,CAWSGGHTEAFF
TRBJ1-4,TRBV2,.,TRBD1,TGTGCCAGCTTTGACAGGGCTAATGAAAAACTGTTTTTT,CASFDRANEKLFF
TRBJ2-7,TRBV11-2,.,TRBD1,TGTGCCAGCAGCTCTTCCCGACAGGGGAATTTCTACGAGCAGTACTTC,CASSSSRQGNFYEQYF
TRBJ2-3,TRBV19,.,TRBD2,TGTGCCAGTAGCAGATGGTCCCGACTAGCGGATACTAGCACAGATACGCAGTATTTT,CASSRWSRLADTSTDTQYF
TRBJ1-5,TRBV6-5,.,TRBD1,TGTGCCAGCAGTTCGGCCGGGACAGGGAACCAGCCCCAGCATTTT,CASSSAGTGNQPQHF
TRBJ1-1,TRBV27,.,TRBD1,TGTGCCAGCAGTTGGGACAGCTCCAACCCGATGAACACTGAAGCTTTCTTT,CASSWDSSNPMNTEAFF
TRBJ1-5,TRBV7-6,.,TRBD1,TGTGCCAGCAGCTCCGGGACAGGGAATCAGCCCCAGCATTTT,CASSSGTGNQPQHF
TRBJ2-2,TRBV2,.,TRBD1,TGTGCCAGCAGTCGGACAGGGGGGGGGTCCGGGGAGCTGTTTTTT,CASSRTGGGSGELFF
TRBJ2-1,TRBV5-1,.,TRBD1,TGCGCCAGCAGCACCTCCGGGACAGGGAATGAGCAGTTCTTC,CASSTSGTGNEQFF
TRBJ1-4,TRBV4-3,few,TRBD1,TGCGCCAGCAGCCAAGGGGACAGTTCGGCTAATGAAAAACTGTTTTTT,CASSQGDSSANEKLFF
TRBJ2-7,TRBV30,.,TRBD1,TGTGCCTTCTCAGGGGGCGCGGGCGAGCAGTACTTC,CAFSGGAGEQYF
TRBJ2-2,TRBV7-9,.,.,TGTGCCAGCAGCCCACCTACCGGGGGGCGAAACCGGAACACCGGGGAGCTGTTTTTT,CASSPPTGGRNRNTGELFF
TRBJ2-7,TRBV19,.,.,TGTGCCAGTAGTCCGGGTGGGTACGAGCAGTACTTC,CASSPGGYEQYF
TRBJ1-4,TRBV29-1,.,TRBD1,TGCAGCGTTCCTATTCAGGGGGGAAAACTGTTTTTT,CSVPIQGGKLFF
TRBJ2-1,TRBV30,.,.,TGTGCCTGGACGGGGGGCCGGTCCCCATACAATGAGCAGTTCTTC,CAWTGGRSPYNEQFF
TRBJ2-5,TRBV5-4,.,TRBD2,TGTGCCAGCAGCGGGGGAGCGCGGGGGGGAGAGTTGTCCCAGTACTTC,CASSGGARGGELSQYF
TRBJ2-1,TRBV10-3,.,TRBD2,TGTGCCATCAGTGAGGGAGGTAGCGGGGTGTACAATGAGCAGTTCTTC,CAISEGGSGVYNEQFF
TRBJ2-3,TRBV5-5,.,TRBD2,TGTGCCAGCAGCATGGCAGGACTAGCGCGGGATACGCAGTATTTT,CASSMAGLARDTQYF
TRBJ2-1,TRBV4-3,.,TRBD2,TGCGCCAGCAGCGATCCCCTAGCGGGGGGGCCCAGCTCCTACAATGAGCAGTTCTTC,CASSDPLAGGPSSYNEQFF
TRBJ2-1,TRBV30,.,TRBD2,TGTGCCTGGAGTGATTTGGGTAGCGGGGGGGCGGGGCAGTTCTTC,CAWSDLGSGGAGQFF